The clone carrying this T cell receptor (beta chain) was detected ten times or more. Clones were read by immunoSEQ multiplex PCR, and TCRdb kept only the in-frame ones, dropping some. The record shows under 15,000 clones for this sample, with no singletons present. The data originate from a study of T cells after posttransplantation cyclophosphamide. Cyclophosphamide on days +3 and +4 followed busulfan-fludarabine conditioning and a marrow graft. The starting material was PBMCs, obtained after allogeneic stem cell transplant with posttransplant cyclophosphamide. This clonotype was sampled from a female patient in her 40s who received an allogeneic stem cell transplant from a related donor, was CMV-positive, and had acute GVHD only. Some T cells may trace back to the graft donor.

This CDR3 reads CVSSPGHSTDTQYF. The CDR3 DNA sequence: TGTGTTAGCTCACCGGGACATAGCACAGATACGCAGTATTTT. This chain connects TRBV6-1 to TRBJ2-3; D is possibly TRBD1 (6 bases). Germline CDR1 reads MNHNS; CDR2 reads SASEGT. The CDR3 loop spans 14 amino acids.